Below, 28 T cell receptor beta chains from the same sample are listed, as sequenced in a study of T cell responses to AZD1222 COVID-19 vaccine (dated by TCRdb to the early 2020s). The time point label here, explained by the study, means: baseline before first vaccination. Library preparation employed the immunoSEQ multiplex PCR assay. TCRdb retrieved this table from immuneACCESS and kept in-frame rearrangements only. Not all clones are present; in checked studies, unresolved V genes account for under half, and no reason is known for the remainder. The sample table holds about 150,000 clones, of which roughly 89% were seen once. The ten most abundant clones make up roughly 5% of the sample. Specimen: peripheral blood, collected on day 0 of AZD1222 vaccination. Receptor source: an adult in good health.

For the CDR3, the DNA is TGCGCCAGCAGCCCTCAGGGTAACGAAAATGAAAAACTGTTTTTT. This gives the protein CASSPQGNENEKLFF. The J gene is TRBJ1-4, the V gene TRBV4-3, with a weak D call TRBD1 (5 bases). The CDR3 runs to 15 residues. Germline V gene data show CDR1 as LGHNA and CDR2 as YSLEER. The V gene lost 4 bases and the J gene lost 5 bases, with 14 bases spanning the gap.

This chain links TRBV7-2 with TRBJ1-1; D call uncertain. The germline V gene has CDR1 SGHTA and CDR2 FQGNSA. This CDR3 spans 13 amino acids. Trimming removed 3 bases at V and 6 bases at J, with 11 bases between. DNA for the CDR3: TGTGCCAGCAGCTTGTCGAGGGAGTCTGAAGCTTTCTTT. This gives the protein CASSLSRESEAFF.

A few counts support this clone. The rearrangement joins TRBV12-2 to TRBJ2-1. TRBV12-2 is deemed a pseudogene. This CDR3 has 17 residues. The CDR3 reads CASRLKLGGRSYNEQFF. The CDR3 DNA sequence: TGTGCAAGTCGCTTAAAGCTGGGCGGAAGATCATACAATGAGCAGTTCTTC.

V usage is TRBV29-1 and J usage is TRBJ2-5; D may be TRBD1 (6 bases). The germline V and J ends were trimmed by 1 base and 3 bases, with 9 bases remaining between them. This CDR3 has 13 residues. Germline CDR1 reads SQVTM; CDR2 reads ANQGSEA. The CDR3 DNA reads as TGCAGCGTTGAAGGGACAGTAAAAGAGACCCAGTACTTC. Protein product: CSVEGTVKETQYF.

The chain joins TRBV27 to TRBJ2-6, with TRBD2 matching over 11 bases. This CDR3 is 20 amino acids long. Germline values: CDR1 MNHEY, CDR2 SMNVEV (reference sequence). Unmatched junction bases numbered 12, after V lost 3 bases and J lost 2 bases. This CDR3 is CASSFVPVAGGRPGANVLTF. The DNA for the CDR3 is TGTGCCAGCAGTTTCGTCCCCGTAGCGGGAGGGAGGCCTGGGGCCAACGTCCTGACTTTC.

V gene TRBV18 combines with J gene TRBJ2-1; TRBD2 is a possible D gene (5 bases). Germline V gene sequence: CDR1 KGHSH, CDR2 LQKENI. This CDR3 spans 15 amino acids. V lost 2 bases, J lost 1 base, and 9 bases lay in between. This CDR3 reads CASSPMRASYNEQFF. The CDR3 nucleotides are TGTGCCAGCTCACCAATGAGGGCATCCTACAATGAGCAGTTCTTC.

The chain employs TRBV15 and TRBJ1-5, with D possibly being TRBD1 (5 bases). Looked up from germline, CDR1 is LNHNV and CDR2 is YYDKDF (reference sequence). V gave up 0 bases and J gave up 4 bases, with 13 bases separating them. This CDR3 comprises 16 residues. The CDR3 DNA sequence: TGTGCCACCAGCAGAGATCGGGCAGGGAGGAATCAGCCCCAGCATTTT. Protein: CATSRDRAGRNQPQHF.

The rearrangement links TRBV6-5 to TRBJ1-5, with D hard to call. Trimming removed 2 bases at V and 5 bases at J, with 10 bases between. CDR1 is MNHEY, CDR2 SVGAGI, per germline. This CDR3 is 14 amino acids long. The CDR3 is CASSYRLGDQPQHF. For the CDR3, the DNA is TGTGCCAGCAGTTACCGGTTGGGAGATCAGCCCCAGCATTTT.

V is TRBV6-4 and J is TRBJ2-1; a weak D match, TRBD2 (6 bases). The germline gives CDR1 MRHNA, CDR2 SNTAGT. This CDR3 is built from 15 residues. V was trimmed by 0 bases and J by 7 bases, leaving 13 bases between them. The CDR3 DNA follows: TGTGCCAGCAGTGACTCGGGCGGGAAGAGAAATGAGCAGTTCTTC. Amino acids: CASSDSGGKRNEQFF.

This chain uses TRBV5-4 with TRBJ1-6; 8 nucleotides agree with TRBD1. This CDR3 is built from 14 residues. CDR1 is SGHNT, CDR2 YYREEE, per germline (reference sequence). Unmatched junction bases numbered 8, after V lost 4 bases and J lost 11 bases. The CDR3 sequence: CASSPDRGRAPLHF. CDR3 nucleotide sequence: TGTGCCAGCAGCCCAGACAGGGGTAGGGCACCCCTCCACTTT.

This clone was recorded only once. This chain uses TRBV7-3 with TRBJ2-1; 8 bases map to TRBD2. Germline CDR1 reads SGHTA; CDR2 reads FQGTGA. CDR3 length equals 17 residues. V shed 6 bases, J shed 4 bases, and the junction held 14 bases outside the gene matches. CDR3 coding DNA: TGTGCCAGCAGTCCAACCGGGACTAGGGCCTCGTACAATGAGCAGTTCTTC. Translation gives CASSPTGTRASYNEQFF.

The chain links TRBV7-2 to TRBJ1-5; the D is unclear. Germline CDR1 and CDR2: SGHTA and FQGNSA. The CDR3 sequence is 13 residues long. Trimming shortened V by 1 base and J by 5 bases, and 6 bases separated the two germline ends. CDR3 protein: CASSLGAYQPQHF. The CDR3 bases are TGTGCCAGCAGCTTAGGGGCGTATCAGCCCCAGCATTTT.

The chain couples TRBV28 to TRBJ1-5, with 7 bases that match TRBD1. CDR1 is MDHEN, CDR2 SYDVKM, per germline. The CDR3 has 14 amino acids. CDR3 amino acids: CATTGVLSNQPQHF. The CDR3 DNA is TGTGCTACCACAGGGGTTCTTAGCAATCAGCCCCAGCATTTT.

The V call is TRBV3-1 (or the pseudogene TRBV3-2), the J call TRBJ2-7, with D possibly matching TRBD1 (5 bases). Germline V gene data show CDR1 as LGHDT and CDR2 as YNNKEL (reference sequence). CDR3 size: 15 residues. Between the trimmed V and J ends, which lost 4 bases and 1 base, there was a span of 14 bases. In nucleotides, the CDR3 is TGTGCCAGCAGCCCCTACCCGACAGTTTCCTACGAGCAGTACTTC. Translated: CASSPYPTVSYEQYF.

This clone was seen once. The V and J genes are TRBV28 and TRBJ2-1, with TRBD2 identical over 11 bases. The CDR3 is 16 residues long. Germline V lookup: CDR1 MDHEN, CDR2 SYDVKM. Trimming cost V 2 bases and J 6 bases; bases outside gene matches: 6. CDR3 residues: CASSLRSGRGGNEQFF. CDR3 sequence (DNA): TGTGCCAGCAGTTTACGTAGCGGGAGGGGGGGCAATGAGCAGTTCTTC.

V gene TRBV27 combines with J gene TRBJ2-7, with D possibly being TRBD1 (7 bases). V lost 4 bases and J lost 5, with 21 bases in between. This CDR3 spans 16 amino acids. Germline values: CDR1 MNHEY, CDR2 SMNVEV (reference sequence). The CDR3 DNA reads TGTGCCAGCAGTTCACTGGATTCACAGGGGAGGAACGAGCAGTACTTC. Translation: CASSSLDSQGRNEQYF.

The V and J genes are TRBV7-3 and TRBJ2-5; possible D gene TRBD2, 6 bases. CDR1 and CDR2 (germline): SGHTA, FQGTGA. This CDR3 has 16 amino acids. V lost 4 bases and J 2 bases, leaving 17 bases between the germline ends. The DNA of the CDR3 is TGTGCCAGCAGCTCTGGAGGGCGTCGGGGGCAAGAGACCCAGTACTTC. This translates into CASSSGGRRGQETQYF. The full variable domain, with the rest looked up from reference TRBV7-3 and TRBJ2-5, is GAGVSQTPSNKVTEKGKYVELRCDPISGHTALYWYRQSLGQGPEFLIYFQGTGAADDSGLPNDRFFAVRPEGSVSTLKIQRTERGDSAVYLCASSSGGRRGQETQYFGPGTRLLVL.

The V and J genes are TRBV5-8 and TRBJ1-4; D uncertain. Germline-derived CDR1 and CDR2 are SGHTS and YDEGEE. The CDR3 runs 14 residues. V was cut by 0 bases and J by 6 bases, with 9 bases left in between. CDR3 in amino acids: CASSLANVDEKLFF. In nucleotides, the CDR3 is TGTGCCAGCAGCTTGGCCAATGTCGATGAAAAACTGTTTTTT. Supplemented by reference TRBV5-8 and TRBJ1-4, the full variable domain reads EAGVTQSPTHLIKTRGQQATLRCSPISGHTSVYWYQQALGLGLQFLLWYDEGEERNRGNFPPRFSGRQFPNYSSELNVNALELEDSALYLCASSLANVDEKLFFGSGTQLSVL.

The rearrangement joins TRBV25-1 to TRBJ1-2; no definite D call. This CDR3 has 15 residues. Germline CDR1 MGHDK, CDR2 SYGVNS. The V end lost 2 bases, the J end lost 5 bases, and 15 bases lay between the germline ends. The CDR3 DNA is TGTGCCAGCAGTGAAAAGGGCAACACTGGGTATGGCTACACCTTC. Translated: CASSEKGNTGYGYTF.

A remark on this clone: Other DNA sequences in the same sample also yield this CDR3. CDR3 loop: CASSPRNTGELFF. CDR3 DNA sequence: TGTGCCAGCAGCCCAAGGAACACCGGGGAGCTGTTTTTT. The chain combines TRBV7-3 with TRBJ2-2; the D is unclear. The CDR3 spans 13 residues. Germline CDR1 and CDR2: SGHTA and FQGTGA. Trimming shortened V by 5 bases and J by 1 base, and 5 bases separated the two germline ends.

The V call is TRBV9, the J call TRBJ2-5, with D possibly TRBD2 on 6 matching bases. Germline V gene sequence: CDR1 SGDLS, CDR2 YYNGEE. The ends were cut back, 0 bases at V and 1 base at J, with 10 bases in the middle. CDR3 size: 15 residues. Written as DNA, the CDR3 is TGTGCCAGCAGCGTAGACGGGAGTCCCCAAGAGACCCAGTACTTC. It translates to CASSVDGSPQETQYF.

V is TRBV5-1 and J is TRBJ1-5; D perhaps matches TRBD1 (5 bases). The germline V gene encodes CDR1 SGHRS and CDR2 YFSETQ. The CDR3 has 15 residues. Trimming stripped 0 bases from V and 3 bases from J, with 10 bases between. For the CDR3, the DNA is TGCGCCAGCAGCTTGGTAGCGGGGGACAATCAGCCCCAGCATTTT. Its translation is CASSLVAGDNQPQHF.

V gene TRBV9 combines with J gene TRBJ2-1; 11 bases map to TRBD2. V trimming: 3 bases; J trimming: 10 bases; junction bases outside the gene matches: 9. The germline CDR1 and CDR2 sequences are SGDLS and YYNGEE. This CDR3 is built from 15 residues. CDR3 protein: CASSAPTSGIREQFF. Here the CDR3 DNA reads TGTGCCAGCAGCGCCCCGACTAGCGGGATAAGAGAGCAGTTCTTC.

The chain is built from TRBV27 and TRBJ1-1; no clear D gene. From germline, CDR1 is MNHEY and CDR2 SMNVEV (reference sequence). The germline V and J ends were trimmed by 3 bases and 1 base, with 6 bases remaining between them. The CDR3 sequence is 13 residues long. The CDR3 DNA reads TGTGCCAGCAGTTTTATTTGGAACACTGAAGCTTTCTTT. As protein: CASSFIWNTEAFF.

V usage is TRBV7-2 and J usage is TRBJ1-5, with D perhaps matching TRBD1 (5 bases). Germline lookup yields CDR1 SGHTA and CDR2 FQGNSA. V was shortened by 4 bases and J by 1 base, with 8 bases between the two germline ends. The length of the CDR3 is 14 residues. CDR3 protein: CASSYGGSNQPQHF. The CDR3 coding sequence is TGTGCCAGCAGCTACGGGGGAAGCAATCAGCCCCAGCATTTT.

The V and J genes are TRBV19 and TRBJ2-1; 8 bases agree with TRBD2. CDR1 and CDR2 from the germline V gene are LNHDA and SQIVND (reference sequence). V trimming: 1 base; J trimming: 3 bases; junction bases outside the gene matches: 14. CDR3 length: 19 amino acids. The CDR3 DNA reads TGTGCCAGTAGTATAGGACGGGGCGGAGCGGGAGTTAACTACAATGAGCAGTTCTTC. Amino acids: CASSIGRGGAGVNYNEQFF.

The chain combines TRBV5-1 with TRBJ2-5; tentatively, D is TRBD1 (6 bases). The CDR3 totals 17 residues. Germline values: CDR1 SGHRS, CDR2 YFSETQ. Trimming shortened V by 3 bases and J by 0 bases, and 18 bases separated the two germline ends. The CDR3 DNA reads TGCGCCAGCAGCTACCGGACAGTTCCGTTGTACCAAGAGACCCAGTACTTC. Translating it yields CASSYRTVPLYQETQYF.

Details on this clone: The same CDR3 also results from other DNA sequences found in this sample. The chain couples TRBV6-5 to TRBJ2-7, with TRBD2 matching over 7 bases. The CDR3 runs 15 residues. V shed 0 bases and J 4 bases; nucleotides not matched to a gene: 6. Germline lookup yields CDR1 MNHEY and CDR2 SVGAGI. The CDR3 sequence is CASSYSGTGGYEQYF. The DNA for the CDR3 is TGTGCCAGCAGTTACTCTGGGACGGGGGGTTACGAGCAGTACTTC.